The 7 T cell receptor beta chains below all came from one sample that was sequenced in a study of Ad26.COV2.S vaccination and SARS-CoV-2 variants. Sequenced by immunoSEQ multiplex PCR; TCRdb stores in-frame clones only, minus some. The table lists about 400,000 clones, about 91% of them singletons, with approximately 1.9% in the top ten. The treatment here: 15 to 20 received Ad26.COV2.S at low or high dose, single or two shots; about 5 received placebo; per-sample allocation not given. Sampling occurred on day 63 after the first vaccine or placebo injection. The source was peripheral blood, collected in a trial of Ad26.COV2.S vaccine versus placebo. The receptors originated from a person aged 18-65 years who received the Ad26.COV2.S COVID-19 vaccine or a placebo.

The gene calls are TRBV10-1 and TRBJ2-6; the D is unclear. CDR3 size: 15 residues. Germline V lookup: CDR1 WNHNN, CDR2 SYGVQD (reference sequence). With 0 bases removed from V and 1 base from J, the gap between germline ends came to 4 bases. CDR3 coding DNA: TGCGCCAGCAGTGAGTCGGGGTCTGGGGCCAACGTCCTGACTTTC. Amino acid sequence: CASSESGSGANVLTF.

This chain joins TRBV10-3 and TRBJ1-6, with 7 bases matching TRBD1. With V trimmed by 4 bases and J by 6 bases, 3 bases remained unmatched. CDR1 and CDR2 (germline): ENHRY, SYGVKD. The CDR3 consists of 14 residues. This chain's CDR3 is CAISATGSNSPLHF. In DNA, the CDR3 is TGTGCCATCAGTGCGACAGGGTCTAATTCACCCCTCCACTTT.

This clone was seen just once. The chain links TRBV30 to TRBJ2-7, with 15 bases lining up with TRBD2. There are 17 residues in the CDR3. The trim removed 0 bases at V and 0 bases at J, leaving 3 bases unmatched. Germline CDR1 reads GTSNPN; CDR2 reads SVGIG (reference sequence). CDR3 sequence: CAWSVGTSGRHSYEQYF. CDR3 nucleotides: TGTGCCTGGAGTGTGGGGACTAGCGGGAGGCACTCCTACGAGCAGTACTTC.

The rearrangement joins TRBV29-1 to TRBJ2-7; 9 bases line up with TRBD2. The CDR3 runs to 13 residues. The V gene end was trimmed by 7 bases and the J gene end by 2 bases; junction bases not matched to a gene: 6. From germline, CDR1 is SQVTM and CDR2 ANQGSEA. CDR3 sequence reads: CSASGRTTYEQYF. In DNA form, the CDR3 reads TGCAGCGCCAGCGGGAGGACTACCTACGAGCAGTACTTC.

V usage is TRBV3-1 (or the pseudogene TRBV3-2) and J usage is TRBJ1-5, with a possible D match to TRBD1 (5 bases). Deletions cut 0 bases from V and 5 bases from J, with 11 bases between. CDR3 length: 15 amino acids. Germline V gene lookup returns CDR1 LGHDT and CDR2 YNNKEL (reference sequence). The CDR3 nucleotides read TGTGCCAGCAGCCAAGATGGGGCATCAGATCAGCCCCAGCATTTT. Protein sequence: CASSQDGASDQPQHF.

This sequence joins TRBV4-1 and TRBJ2-5; TRBD2 matches 8 bases. The trim removed 2 bases at V and 5 bases at J, leaving 10 bases unmatched. The CDR3 is 16 residues long. Germline lookup yields CDR1 MGHRA and CDR2 YSYEKL. CDR3 DNA: TGCGCCAGCAGCCAATGGGCGGGAGGCCCGCGGGAGACCCAGTACTTC. Amino acids: CASSQWAGGPRETQYF.

The V call is TRBV12-3 or TRBV12-4, the J call TRBJ2-1, with D perhaps matching TRBD1 or TRBD2 (6 bases each). This CDR3 has 13 amino acids. Trimming stripped 2 bases from V and 7 bases from J, with 9 bases between. The CDR3 sequence is CASSLWGANEQFF. CDR3 in DNA: TGTGCCAGCAGTTTATGGGGGGCTAATGAGCAGTTCTTC.